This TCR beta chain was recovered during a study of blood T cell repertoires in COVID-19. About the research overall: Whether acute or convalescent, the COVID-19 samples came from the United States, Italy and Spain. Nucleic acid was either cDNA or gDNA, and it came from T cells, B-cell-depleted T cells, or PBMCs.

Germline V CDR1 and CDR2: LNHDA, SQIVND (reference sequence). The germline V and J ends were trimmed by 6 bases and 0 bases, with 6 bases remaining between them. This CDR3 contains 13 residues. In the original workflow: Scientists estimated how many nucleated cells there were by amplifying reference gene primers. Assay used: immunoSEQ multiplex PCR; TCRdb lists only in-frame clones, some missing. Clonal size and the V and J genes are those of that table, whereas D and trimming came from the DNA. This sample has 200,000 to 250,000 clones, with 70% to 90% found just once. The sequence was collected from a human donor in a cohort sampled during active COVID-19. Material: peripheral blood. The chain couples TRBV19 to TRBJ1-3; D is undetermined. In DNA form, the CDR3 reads TGTGCCAGTAGCGGGGACTCTGGAAACACCATATATTTT. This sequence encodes CASSGDSGNTIYF.